The TCR beta chain under discussion was sequenced for a study of T cell changes during pregnancy in multiple sclerosis. The assay was immunoSEQ multiplex PCR, and TCRdb's table has in-frame clones only and misses some. Found here are around 96,000 clones, 94% of them singletons; the top ten hold less than 2.5%. Germline V gives CDR1 SGHAT, CDR2 FQDESV (reference sequence). Trimming at V came to 5 bases and at J to 1 base, leaving 6 bases not matched to a gene. The CDR3 is 16 residues long. The chain couples TRBV11-1 to TRBJ2-3; TRBD1 agrees at 10 bases. The clonotype was recovered from a female donor with multiple sclerosis, enrolled in a pregnancy study. The material was peripheral blood, obtained in the third trimester of pregnancy. CDR3 residues: CASSPETGGGTDTQYF. In nucleotides, the CDR3 is TGTGCCAGCAGCCCTGAGACAGGGGGCGGCACAGATACGCAGTATTTT.